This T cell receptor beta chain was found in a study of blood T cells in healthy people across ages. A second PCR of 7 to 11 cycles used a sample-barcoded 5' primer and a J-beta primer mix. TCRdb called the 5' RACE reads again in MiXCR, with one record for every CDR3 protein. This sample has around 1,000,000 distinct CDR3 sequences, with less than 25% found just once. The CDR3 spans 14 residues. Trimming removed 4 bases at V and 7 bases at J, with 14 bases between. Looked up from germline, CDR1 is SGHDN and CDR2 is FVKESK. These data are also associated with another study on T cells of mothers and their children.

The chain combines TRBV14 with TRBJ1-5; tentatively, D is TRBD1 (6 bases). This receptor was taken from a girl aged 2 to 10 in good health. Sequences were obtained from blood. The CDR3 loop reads CASSPTARGQPQHF. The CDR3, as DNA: TGTGCCAGCAGCCCTACCGCCAGGGGCCAGCCCCAGCATTTT.